The 17 T cell receptor beta chains given below trace back to one sample, sequenced in a study of technical replicates of blood from a handful of donors. Produced via immunoSEQ multiplex PCR; TCRdb's table is partial and in-frame only. The top ten hold 0.2% to 0.25% of the sample, which has about 76,000 clones, about 91% seen once. Sequencing input: T cells isolated from PBMCs. These receptors came from a human donor in good health.

The chain combines TRBV6-6 with TRBJ2-4; 7 bases are shared with TRBD1. Germline V gene sequence: CDR1 MNHNY, CDR2 SVGAGI (reference sequence). J was trimmed by 7 bases and V by 6 bases; bases with no gene match: 9. This CDR3 region has 14 residues. Here the CDR3 reads CASSHREQGNIQYF. CDR3 nucleotide sequence: TGTGCCAGCAGCCACCGGGAACAGGGGAACATTCAGTACTTC.

The J gene is TRBJ2-7, the V gene TRBV7-9, with a weak D call TRBD2 (5 bases). Trimming removed 0 bases at V and 6 bases at J, with 9 bases between. The CDR3 sequence is 13 residues long. Per germline, CDR1 SEHNR and CDR2 FQNEAQ (reference sequence). In nucleotides, the CDR3 is TGTGCCAGCAGCTTAGCGTCGGGGTCCGAGCAGTACTTC. This gives the protein CASSLASGSEQYF.

As for this clone: The sample carries other DNA sequences with the same CDR3. The chain uses TRBV7-3 and TRBJ1-1, with 9 bases fitting TRBD1. With 3 bases clipped from V and 5 bases from J, the junction kept 1 base outside the gene matches. This CDR3 is built from 13 residues. CDR1 and CDR2 (germline): SGHTA, FQGTGA. The CDR3 spells CASSLTGGTEAFF. CDR3 DNA sequence: TGTGCCAGCAGCTTGACAGGGGGGACTGAAGCTTTCTTT.

Remarks on this clone: A read error may account for a junction end that differs from germline. The rearrangement links TRBV28 to TRBJ1-2, with D possibly TRBD1 on 5 matching bases. The CDR3 consists of 13 residues. Germline assignment: CDR1 MDHEN and CDR2 SYDVKM. CDR3 DNA sequence: TGTGCCGGCAGGGCGGGCCAAACTTATGGCTACACCTTC. As protein: CAGRAGQTYGYTF.

V gene TRBV4-2 combines with J gene TRBJ2-1; the match to TRBD2 covers 14 bases. Germline V gives CDR1 LGHNA, CDR2 YNFKEQ. This CDR3 region has 16 residues. J lost 5 bases, V lost 3 bases, and 3 bases had no gene match. The CDR3 nucleotides are TGTGCCAGCAGCCAGACTAGCGGGAGGGGCCACAATGAGCAGTTCTTC. It translates to CASSQTSGRGHNEQFF.

The genes are TRBV7-8 and TRBJ2-3; 11 positions match TRBD2. After removal of 1 base from V and 6 bases from J, the junction contained 6 bases not matched to a gene. This CDR3 has 16 amino acids. Per germline, CDR1 SGHVS and CDR2 FQNEAQ. Here the CDR3 reads CASSLVAGGPFDTQYF. The CDR3 DNA sequence: TGTGCCAGCAGCTTAGTAGCGGGGGGGCCGTTCGATACGCAGTATTTT.

V usage is TRBV29-1 and J usage is TRBJ2-2; perhaps TRBD1 as D (5 bases). The germline CDR1 and CDR2 sequences are SQVTM and ANQGSEA. The CDR3 extends over 12 amino acids. Trimming stripped 4 bases from V and 6 bases from J, with 9 bases between. The CDR3 DNA reads as TGCAGCGTTGGAAAGGGGTCCGGGGAGCTGTTTTTT. Its protein is CSVGKGSGELFF.

This sequence joins TRBV10-1 and TRBJ2-2; tentatively, D is TRBD2 (5 bases). The germline gives CDR1 WNHNN, CDR2 SYGVQD (reference sequence). V gave up 0 bases and J gave up 8 bases, with 10 bases separating them. The length of the CDR3 is 14 residues. This CDR3 is CASSESTGVGELFF. In DNA, the CDR3 is TGCGCCAGCAGTGAGTCGACCGGGGTGGGGGAGCTGTTTTTT.

V is TRBV19 and J is TRBJ2-5; 9 bases match TRBD1. V dropped 8 bases and J dropped 2; count of bases not matched to a gene: 6. Germline CDR1 reads LNHDA; CDR2 reads SQIVND (reference sequence). The CDR3 is made up of 14 amino acids. In DNA form, the CDR3 reads TGTGCCAGTCAGGACAGGGGAAGACAAGAGACCCAGTACTTC. Its protein product is CASQDRGRQETQYF.

The gene calls are TRBV30 and TRBJ1-1, with 7 bases fitting TRBD1. The CDR3 loop spans 13 amino acids. J was trimmed by 0 bases and V by 3 bases; bases with no gene match: 1. Germline values: CDR1 GTSNPN, CDR2 SVGIG (reference sequence). The CDR3 protein is CAWRGTVNTEAFF. The CDR3 DNA reads as TGTGCCTGGAGGGGGACAGTGAACACTGAAGCTTTCTTT.

The V and J genes are TRBV7-8 and TRBJ2-7; no definite D call. V dropped 3 bases and J dropped 3 bases, with 21 bases sitting between them. CDR1 is SGHVS, CDR2 FQNEAQ, per germline. The length of the CDR3 is 17 residues. The CDR3 DNA follows: TGTGCCAGCAGCTTGGTCTTCAGTCCTTATTCGTTCTACGAGCAGTACTTC. This encodes CASSLVFSPYSFYEQYF.

The CDR3 here is CASSLDEGLTYEQYF. CDR3 coding DNA: TGTGCCAGCAGCTTAGACGAGGGACTGACCTACGAGCAGTACTTC. V is TRBV11-3 and J is TRBJ2-7, with D possibly matching TRBD2 (6 bases). Trimming shortened V by 0 bases and J by 2 bases, and 11 bases separated the two germline ends. Germline-derived CDR1 and CDR2 are SGHNT and YENEEA. This CDR3 has 15 residues.

The rearrangement uses TRBV7-3 and TRBJ2-5, with 7 bases identical to TRBD1. The CDR3 is 15 amino acids. The trim removed 4 bases at V and 5 bases at J, leaving 10 bases unmatched. Germline-derived CDR1 and CDR2 are SGHTA and FQGTGA. The CDR3 loop reads CASSSRQGVGETQYF. The CDR3 DNA is TGTGCCAGCAGCTCTCGGCAGGGGGTAGGGGAGACCCAGTACTTC. Filled out from reference TRBV7-3 and TRBJ2-5, the complete variable domain reads GAGVSQTPSNKVTEKGKYVELRCDPISGHTALYWYRQSLGQGPEFLIYFQGTGAADDSGLPNDRFFAVRPEGSVSTLKIQRTERGDSAVYLCASSSRQGVGETQYFGPGTRLLVL.

The chain carries TRBV6-5 and TRBJ1-4; D is uncertain. CDR1 and CDR2 (germline): MNHEY, SVGAGI. Trimming removed 2 bases at V and 6 bases at J, with 10 bases between. CDR3 length: 14 residues. As DNA, the CDR3 is TGTGCCAGCAGTTACCGGAGGGTTGATGAAAAACTGTTTTTT. Its translation is CASSYRRVDEKLFF.

The V call is TRBV2, the J call TRBJ2-2; D gene uncertain. V lost 1 base and J 6 bases, leaving 9 bases between the germline ends. The CDR3 runs 14 residues. Germline-derived CDR1 and CDR2 are SNHLY and FYNNEI. The CDR3 loop is CASSEVHGAGELFF. In nucleotides, the CDR3 is TGTGCCAGCAGTGAAGTTCACGGAGCCGGGGAGCTGTTTTTT. The variable domain in full, with the rest retrieved from reference TRBV2 and TRBJ2-2, is EPEVTQTPSHQVTQMGQEVILRCVPISNHLYFYWYRQILGQKVEFLVSFYNNEISEKSEIFDDQFSVERPDGSNFTLKIRSTKLEDSAMYFCASSEVHGAGELFFGEGSRLTVL.

V gene TRBV28 combines with J gene TRBJ2-3, with D possibly matching TRBD1 (5 bases). V was trimmed by 5 bases and J by 2 bases, leaving 26 bases between them. CDR3 size: 19 residues. CDR1 is MDHEN and CDR2 is SYDVKM in the germline V gene. The CDR3 reads CASSIGAGNRFGDTDTQYF. CDR3 in DNA: TGTGCCAGCAGTATAGGGGCAGGAAATCGTTTTGGGGACACAGATACGCAGTATTTT. Together with reference TRBV28 and TRBJ2-3, the CDR3 gives the full variable domain: DVKVTQSSRYLVKRTGEKVFLECVQDMDHENMFWYRQDPGLGLRLIYFSYDVKMKEKGDIPEGYSVSREKKERFSLILESASTNQTSMYLCASSIGAGNRFGDTDTQYFGPGTRLTVL.

The chain links TRBV5-1 to TRBJ1-5, with D possibly being TRBD1 (5 bases). CDR1 and CDR2 from the germline V gene are SGHRS and YFSETQ. Deletions cut 1 base from V and 1 base from J, with 12 bases between. CDR3 size: 16 residues. DNA of the CDR3: TGCGCCAGCAGCTTGCTGGGGGGGTCGAGCAATCAGCCCCAGCATTTT. Amino acid sequence: CASSLLGGSSNQPQHF.